This TCR beta chain originates from a study of CD8 T cells in ankylosing spondylitis. TCRdb independently ran MiXCR on the 5' RACE reads; one entry per CDR3 protein. The table lists nearly 250,000 distinct CDR3 sequences, roughly a third of them singletons. Trimming took 10 bases from V and 2 from J, leaving 18 bases between them. Germline CDR1 SEHNR, CDR2 FQNEAQ (reference sequence). The length of the CDR3 is 15 residues. Sequenced: blood, either unsorted or a sorted T cell fraction (not recorded which). The chain joins TRBV7-9 to TRBJ1-3, with a tentative D call TRBD1 (5 bases). The clonotype originates from a male donor with ankylosing spondylitis or in good health (not recorded which). The CDR3 DNA is TGTGCCAATGACTTCCGGGACCTAACTGGAAACACCATATATTTT. Translating it yields CANDFRDLTGNTIYF.